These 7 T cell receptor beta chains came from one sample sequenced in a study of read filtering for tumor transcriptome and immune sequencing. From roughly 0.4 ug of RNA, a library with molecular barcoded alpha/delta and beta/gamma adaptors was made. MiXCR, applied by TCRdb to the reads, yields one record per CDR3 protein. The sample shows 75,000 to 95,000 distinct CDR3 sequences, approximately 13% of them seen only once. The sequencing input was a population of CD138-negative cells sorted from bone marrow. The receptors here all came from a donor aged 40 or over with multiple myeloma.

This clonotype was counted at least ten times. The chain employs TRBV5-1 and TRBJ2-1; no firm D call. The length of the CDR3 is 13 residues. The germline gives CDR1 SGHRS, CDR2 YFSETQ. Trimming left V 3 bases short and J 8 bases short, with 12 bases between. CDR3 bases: TGCGCCAGCAGCTCGATAGTTGTCGATGAGCAGTTCTTC. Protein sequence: CASSSIVVDEQFF.

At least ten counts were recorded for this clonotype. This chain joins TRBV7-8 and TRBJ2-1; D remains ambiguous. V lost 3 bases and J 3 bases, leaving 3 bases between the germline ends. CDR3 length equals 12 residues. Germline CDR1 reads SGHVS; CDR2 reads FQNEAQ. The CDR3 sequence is CASSFDYNEQFF. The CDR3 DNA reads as TGTGCCAGCAGCTTCGACTACAATGAGCAGTTCTTC.

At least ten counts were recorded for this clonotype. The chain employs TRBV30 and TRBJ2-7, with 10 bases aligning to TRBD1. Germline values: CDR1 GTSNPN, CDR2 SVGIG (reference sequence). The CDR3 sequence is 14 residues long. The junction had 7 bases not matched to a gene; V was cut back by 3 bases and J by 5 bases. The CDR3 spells CAWRGTGVRNEQYF. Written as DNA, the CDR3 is TGTGCCTGGAGGGGGACAGGGGTGAGGAACGAGCAGTACTTC. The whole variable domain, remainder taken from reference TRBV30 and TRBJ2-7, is SQTIHQWPATLVQPVGSPLSLECTVEGTSNPNLYWYRQAAGRGLQLLFYSVGIGQISSEVPQNLSASRPQDRQFILSSKKLLLSDSGFYLCAWRGTGVRNEQYFGPGTRLTVT.

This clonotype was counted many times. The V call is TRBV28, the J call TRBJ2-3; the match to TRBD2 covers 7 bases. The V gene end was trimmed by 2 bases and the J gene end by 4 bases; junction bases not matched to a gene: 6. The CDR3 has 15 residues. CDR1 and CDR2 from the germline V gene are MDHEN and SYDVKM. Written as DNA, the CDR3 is TGTGCCAGCAGTTTAGCGGGAGACTCGTCAGATACGCAGTATTTT. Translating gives CASSLAGDSSDTQYF.

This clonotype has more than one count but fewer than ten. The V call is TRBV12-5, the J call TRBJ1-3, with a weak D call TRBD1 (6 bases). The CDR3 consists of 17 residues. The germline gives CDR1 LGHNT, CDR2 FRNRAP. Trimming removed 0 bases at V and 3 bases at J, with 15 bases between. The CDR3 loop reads CASGLVLYEGVGNTIYF. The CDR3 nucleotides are TGTGCTAGTGGTTTGGTACTATACGAGGGGGTTGGAAACACCATATATTTT. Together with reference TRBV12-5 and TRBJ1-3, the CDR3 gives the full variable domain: DARVTQTPRHKVTEMGQEVTMRCQPILGHNTVFWYRQTMMQGLELLAYFRNRAPLDDSGMPKDRFSAEMPDATLATLKIQPSEPRDSAVYFCASGLVLYEGVGNTIYFGEGSWLTVV.

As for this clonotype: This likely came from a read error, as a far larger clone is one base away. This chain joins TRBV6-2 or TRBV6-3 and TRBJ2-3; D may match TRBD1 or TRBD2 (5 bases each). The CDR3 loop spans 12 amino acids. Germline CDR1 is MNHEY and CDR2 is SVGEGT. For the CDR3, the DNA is TGTGCCAGCAGTTACCCTTGGGGGACGCGGTATTTT. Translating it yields CASSYPWGTRYF.

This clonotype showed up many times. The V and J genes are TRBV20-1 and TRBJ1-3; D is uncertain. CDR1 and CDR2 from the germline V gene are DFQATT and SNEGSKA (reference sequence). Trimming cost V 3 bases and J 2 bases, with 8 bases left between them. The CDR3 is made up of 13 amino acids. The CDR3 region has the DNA TGCAGTGCTAGCCCCGGGACTGGAAACACCATATATTTT. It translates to CSASPGTGNTIYF.